The 3 T cell receptor beta chains below were found in one sample sequenced in a study of blood T cell repertoires in COVID-19. The protocol was immunoSEQ multiplex PCR, while the TCRdb copy is restricted to in-frame clones and leaves out a portion. The data show tens of thousands of clones, with around 80% seen just once and roughly 29% held by the top ten. The sample taken for sequencing was peripheral blood. These receptors all stem from a man in his 60s with active or convalescent COVID-19.

The chain recombines TRBV3-1 (or the pseudogene TRBV3-2) with TRBJ1-1, with a tentative D call TRBD1 (6 bases). Germline CDR1 reads LGHDT; CDR2 reads YNNKEL (reference sequence). Trimming took off 3 bases at V and 4 bases at J, with 12 bases between the two ends. The CDR3 totals 14 residues. CDR3 sequence: CASSQSGAGTEAFF. The CDR3 DNA is TGTGCCAGCAGCCAGTCAGGGGCAGGCACTGAAGCTTTCTTT.

This clone occurred a few times. The V gene is TRBV19, the J gene TRBJ2-7; 8 positions match TRBD1. This CDR3 has 15 amino acids. J gave up 3 bases and V 6 bases, and 10 bases lay outside the gene matches. The germline CDR1 and CDR2 sequences are LNHDA and SQIVND (reference sequence). The CDR3: CASSPAGGPDYEQYF. The DNA of the CDR3 is TGTGCCAGTAGCCCCGCAGGGGGCCCAGACTACGAGCAGTACTTC.

At least ten counts were recorded for this clone. The chain has TRBV19 and TRBJ2-2; 9 nucleotides line up with TRBD1. Germline lookup yields CDR1 LNHDA and CDR2 SQIVND (reference sequence). Trimming at V came to 6 bases and at J to 5 bases, leaving 7 bases not matched to a gene. The CDR3 loop spans 15 amino acids. This CDR3 reads CASSPDRGGTGELFF. The CDR3, as DNA: TGTGCCAGTAGCCCCGACAGGGGGGGGACCGGGGAGCTGTTTTTT.